This T cell receptor beta chain derives from a study of PD-1 blockade in classical Hodgkin lymphoma. Study-level information: The study gave patients nivolumab 3 mg/kg intravenously every 2 weeks. Study-level points and caveats: Newly diagnosed and completely responding patients shared comparable baseline diversity.

Some clones are missing from TCRdb's copy, which holds only in-frame ones; the method was immunoSEQ multiplex PCR. The table includes fewer than 45,000 clones, 66% detected once. The CDR3 covers 16 residues. Germline-derived CDR1 and CDR2 are SGHDT and YYEEEE. V dropped 4 bases and J dropped 0; count of bases not matched to a gene: 9. A few counts support this clone. Its antigen is undetermined. Noted time point: cycle 4 day 1 (C4D1), after less than 7 weeks of nivolumab. Relapse was seen in all patients after autologous stem cell transplantation, and brentuximab vedotin exposure was variable. The sequencing used peripheral blood mononuclear cells (PBMCs), collected before the fourth cycle of nivolumab. V and J are TRBV5-6 and TRBJ1-2; 7 bases line up with TRBD1. This sequence was found in a human donor with classical Hodgkin lymphoma. CDR3 nucleotides: TGTGCCAGCAGCAGAGCGGGGACAGCTCCTAACTATGGCTACACCTTC. Translated, it gives CASSRAGTAPNYGYTF.